This T cell receptor (beta chain) was recovered during a study of breast tumors, draining lymph nodes, adjacent tissues. In TCRdb, the multiplex PCR reads were re-called with MiXCR into one record per CDR3 protein. The sample has around 22,000 distinct CDR3 sequences; about two thirds are singletons. Overall study results and limits: Tumor TCR diversity was below lymph nodes but above nontumor tissue. Luminal-like breast cancer showed significantly higher tumor–nontumor repertoire similarity than basal-like. Data fit most tumor T cells coming from lymph node, expanding in tumor.

Germline CDR1 and CDR2: MGHRA and YSYEKL. The germline V and J ends were trimmed by 0 bases and 0 bases, with 14 bases remaining between them. CDR3 size: 17 residues. As concerns this clonotype: No antigen is known for it.

This TCR was recovered from a female donor with breast cancer. Some clones in this sample may be carry-over from other donors' samples. The chain recombines TRBV4-1 with TRBJ1-2, with D maybe TRBD1 (5 bases). Sequencing was done on a sample of tumor-adjacent breast tissue. The DNA of the CDR3 is TGCGCCAGCAGCCAAGATACGACGGGCAGGGCTAACTATGGCTACACCTTC. It is translated as CASSQDTTGRANYGYTF.